This T cell receptor (beta chain) originates from a study of tissue T cells after allogeneic stem cell transplantation. Study at large: Four unmodified and three CD34-selected T-cell-depleted grafts went to graft-versus-host disease patients. Five GVHD patients had recipient-origin PBMCs collected before transplant. Study-level points and caveats: Anatomically similar tissues had similar TCR repertoires within each patient.

CDR3 sequences, V/J genes, frequencies and template counts came from survey-depth TCRbeta sequencing. TCRdb's table, derived via immunoSEQ multiplex PCR, lists solely in-frame clones and lacks some. The table has some 6,000 clones, 76% seen once. From germline, CDR1 is SGHVS and CDR2 FQNEAQ. The V segment lost 3 bases and the J segment 3 bases; nucleotides outside the gene matches: 0. The CDR3 covers 14 residues. Turning to this clone: The antigen remains undetermined.

The sample here was blood, taken before transplantation. This receptor was identified in a man between 40 and 70 years old who later had graft-versus-host disease after an allogeneic stem cell transplant. The V call is TRBV7-8, the J call TRBJ2-5; TRBD1 matches 11 bases. Here the CDR3 DNA reads TGTGCCAGCAGCTTGGGACAGGGGGAAGAGACCCAGTACTTC. Translating it yields CASSLGQGEETQYF.